This T cell receptor beta chain was captured in a study of blood T cell repertoires in COVID-19. Study-wide background: The cDNA or gDNA used as material had been derived from T cells, B-cell-depleted T cells, or PBMCs.

Seattle enrolled patients during active infection and tracked them longitudinally. Profiled with immunoSEQ multiplex PCR; TCRdb holds only in-frame clones, not every one. The sample shows about 200,000 clones, 90% to 95% of them seen only once. Germline V CDR1 and CDR2: KGHSH, LQKENI. This CDR3 contains 16 residues. V shed 4 bases, J shed 2 bases, and the junction held 8 bases outside the gene matches. This chain uses TRBV18 with TRBJ2-5, with 9 bases lining up with TRBD2. Sequencing used peripheral blood. This sequence was found in a man in his 60s with COVID-19, enrolled during active disease. CDR3: CASSLGLAISQETQYF. The CDR3 region has the DNA TGTGCCAGCTCACTGGGACTAGCTATTTCACAAGAGACCCAGTACTTC. The whole variable domain, filled in from reference TRBV18 and TRBJ2-5, reads NAGVMQNPRHLVRRRGQEARLRCSPMKGHSHVYWYRQLPEEGLKFMVYLQKENIIDESGMPKERFSAEFPKEGPSILRIQQVVRGDSAAYFCASSLGLAISQETQYFGPGTRLLVL.